This T cell receptor (beta chain) was recovered during a study of T cells in Graves' hyperthyroidism and ophthalmopathy. V dropped 5 bases and J dropped 10 bases, with 18 bases sitting between them. This CDR3 is built from 14 residues. CDR1 and CDR2 (germline): MNHEY, SMNVEV (reference sequence). This clonotype was seen only a few times. Regions amplified from RNA transcripts were the TCR beta CDR3 regions. The HTBI set primed first-round TCR CDR3 RT-PCR. TCRdb itself ran the multiplex PCR reads through MiXCR, one entry per CDR3 protein. The repertoire includes about 380,000 distinct CDR3 sequences, about 18% of them detected once, and 35% to 50% sits in the top ten.

The chain is built from TRBV27 and TRBJ2-1; perhaps D is TRBD1 or TRBD2 (6 bases each). Sequencing was done on a sample of blood. The receptor comes from a man aged 18 to 35 with Graves' ophthalmopathy. CDR3 residues: CASSPFGGGREQFF. The CDR3 DNA reads as TGTGCCAGCAGTCCCTTCGGAGGGGGACGGGAGCAGTTCTTC.